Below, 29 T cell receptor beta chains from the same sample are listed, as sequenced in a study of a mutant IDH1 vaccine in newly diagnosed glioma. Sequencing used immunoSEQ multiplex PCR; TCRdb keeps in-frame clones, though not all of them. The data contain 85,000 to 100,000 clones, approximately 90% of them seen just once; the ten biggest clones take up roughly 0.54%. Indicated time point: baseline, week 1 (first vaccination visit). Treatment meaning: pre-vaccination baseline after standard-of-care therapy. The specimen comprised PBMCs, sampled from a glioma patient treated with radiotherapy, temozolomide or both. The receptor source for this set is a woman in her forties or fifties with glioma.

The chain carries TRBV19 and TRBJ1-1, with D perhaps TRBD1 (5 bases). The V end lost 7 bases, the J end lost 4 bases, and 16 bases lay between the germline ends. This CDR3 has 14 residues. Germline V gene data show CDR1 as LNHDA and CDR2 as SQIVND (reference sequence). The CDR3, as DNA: TGTGCCAGTATGAGGGGAGGGGCCACCACTGAAGCTTTCTTT. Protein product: CASMRGGATTEAFF.

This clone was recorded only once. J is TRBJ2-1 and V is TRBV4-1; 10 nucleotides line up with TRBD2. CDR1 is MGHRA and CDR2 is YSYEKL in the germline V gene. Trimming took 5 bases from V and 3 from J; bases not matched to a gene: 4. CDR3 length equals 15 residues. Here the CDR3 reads CASSAGTSVYNEQFF. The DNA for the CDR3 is TGCGCCAGCAGCGCCGGGACTAGCGTCTACAATGAGCAGTTCTTC.

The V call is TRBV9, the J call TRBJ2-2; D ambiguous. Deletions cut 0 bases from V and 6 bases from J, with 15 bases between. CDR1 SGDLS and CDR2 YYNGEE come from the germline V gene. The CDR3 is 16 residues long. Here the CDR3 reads CASSVVGGPRAGELFF. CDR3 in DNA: TGTGCCAGCAGCGTAGTCGGCGGACCCCGGGCCGGGGAGCTGTTTTTT.

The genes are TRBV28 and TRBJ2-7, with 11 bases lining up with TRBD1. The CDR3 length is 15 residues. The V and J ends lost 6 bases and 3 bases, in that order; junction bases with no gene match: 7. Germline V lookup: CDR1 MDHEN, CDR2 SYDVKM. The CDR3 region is CASSPGQGAYYEQYF. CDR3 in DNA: TGTGCCAGCAGCCCCGGACAGGGGGCTTACTACGAGCAGTACTTC.

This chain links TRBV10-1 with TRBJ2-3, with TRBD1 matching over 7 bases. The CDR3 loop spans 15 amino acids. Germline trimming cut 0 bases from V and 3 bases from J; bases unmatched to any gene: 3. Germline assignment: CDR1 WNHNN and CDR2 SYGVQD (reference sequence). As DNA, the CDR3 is TGCGCCAGCAGTGAGTCGGTACAGGGGACAGATACGCAGTATTTT. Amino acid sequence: CASSESVQGTDTQYF.

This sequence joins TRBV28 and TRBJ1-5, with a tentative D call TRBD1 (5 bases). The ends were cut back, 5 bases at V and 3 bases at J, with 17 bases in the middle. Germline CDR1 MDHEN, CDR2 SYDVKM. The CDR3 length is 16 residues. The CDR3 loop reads CASSVRAVWVNQPQHF. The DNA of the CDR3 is TGTGCCAGCAGTGTCAGGGCGGTGTGGGTCAATCAGCCCCAGCATTTT.

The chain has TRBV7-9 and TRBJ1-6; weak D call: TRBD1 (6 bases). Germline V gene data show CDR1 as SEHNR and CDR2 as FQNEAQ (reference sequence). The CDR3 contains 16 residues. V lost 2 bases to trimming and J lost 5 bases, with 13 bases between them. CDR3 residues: CASSLLSAGDNSPLHF. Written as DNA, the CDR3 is TGTGCCAGCAGCTTATTGAGCGCAGGGGATAATTCACCCCTCCACTTT. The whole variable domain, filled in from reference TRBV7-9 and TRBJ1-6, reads DTGVSQNPRHKITKRGQNVTFRCDPISEHNRLYWYRQTLGQGPEFLTYFQNEAQLEKSRLLSDRFSAERPKGSFSTLEIQRTEQGDSAMYLCASSLLSAGDNSPLHFGNGTRLTVT.

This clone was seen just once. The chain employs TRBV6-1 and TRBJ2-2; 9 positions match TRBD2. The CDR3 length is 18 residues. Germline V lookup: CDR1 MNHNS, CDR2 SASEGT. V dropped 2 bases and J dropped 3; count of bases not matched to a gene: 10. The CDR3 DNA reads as TGTGCCAGCAGTGAACGGGCTAGCGGGATGAGGTACACCGGGGAGCTGTTTTTT. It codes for CASSERASGMRYTGELFF.

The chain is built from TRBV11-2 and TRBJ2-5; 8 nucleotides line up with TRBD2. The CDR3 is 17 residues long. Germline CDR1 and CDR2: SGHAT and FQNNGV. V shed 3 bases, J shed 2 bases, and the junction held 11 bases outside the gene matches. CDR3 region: CASSLGSLAGRQETQYF. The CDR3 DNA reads TGTGCCAGCAGCTTGGGGTCGTTAGCGGGACGGCAAGAGACCCAGTACTTC.

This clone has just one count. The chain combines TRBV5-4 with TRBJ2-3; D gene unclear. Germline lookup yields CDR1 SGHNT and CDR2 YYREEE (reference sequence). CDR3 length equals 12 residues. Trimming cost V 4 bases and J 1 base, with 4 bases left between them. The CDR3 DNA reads TGTGCCAGCAGCCCACGCACAGATACGCAGTATTTT. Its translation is CASSPRTDTQYF.

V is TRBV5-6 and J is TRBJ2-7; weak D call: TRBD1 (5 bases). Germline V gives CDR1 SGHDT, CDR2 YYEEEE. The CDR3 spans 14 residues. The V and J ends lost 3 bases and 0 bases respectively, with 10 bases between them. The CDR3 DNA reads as TGTGCCAGCAGCTACAGGCCTAGCTCCTACGAGCAGTACTTC. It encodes CASSYRPSSYEQYF.

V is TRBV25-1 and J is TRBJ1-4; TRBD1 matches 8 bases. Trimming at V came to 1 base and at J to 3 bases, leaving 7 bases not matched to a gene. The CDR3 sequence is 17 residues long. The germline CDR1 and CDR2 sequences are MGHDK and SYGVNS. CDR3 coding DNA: TGTGCCAGCAGTGAATTGAACAGGGGGTATCCTAATGAAAAACTGTTTTTT. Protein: CASSELNRGYPNEKLFF.

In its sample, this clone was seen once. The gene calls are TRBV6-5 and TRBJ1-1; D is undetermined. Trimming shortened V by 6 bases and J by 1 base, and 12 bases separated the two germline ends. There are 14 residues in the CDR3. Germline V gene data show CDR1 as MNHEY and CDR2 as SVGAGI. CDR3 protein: CASRSGSQNTEAFF. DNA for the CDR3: TGTGCCAGCAGGTCGGGCAGCCAGAACACTGAAGCTTTCTTT.

Written as DNA, the CDR3 is TGTGCCAGCAGCGTAGGAGTAGGGGTGTCCTACGAGCAGTACTTC. It yields the protein CASSVGVGVSYEQYF. The chain uses TRBV9 and TRBJ2-7; a possible D gene is TRBD1 (5 bases). Trimming shortened V by 0 bases and J by 1 base, and 11 bases separated the two germline ends. The CDR3 is made up of 15 amino acids. Per germline, CDR1 SGDLS and CDR2 YYNGEE.

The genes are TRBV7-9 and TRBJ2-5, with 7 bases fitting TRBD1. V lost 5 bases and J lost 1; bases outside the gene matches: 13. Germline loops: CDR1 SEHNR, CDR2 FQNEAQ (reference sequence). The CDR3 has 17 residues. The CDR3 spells CASSRPTGFGIQETQYF. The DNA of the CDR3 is TGTGCCAGCAGCCGGCCGACAGGGTTTGGGATCCAAGAGACCCAGTACTTC.

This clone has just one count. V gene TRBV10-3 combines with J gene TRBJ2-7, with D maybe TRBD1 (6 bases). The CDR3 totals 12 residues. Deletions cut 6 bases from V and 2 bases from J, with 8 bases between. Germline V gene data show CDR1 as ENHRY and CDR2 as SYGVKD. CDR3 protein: CAIRGQPYEQYF. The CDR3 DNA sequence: TGTGCCATCAGGGGACAACCCTACGAGCAGTACTTC.

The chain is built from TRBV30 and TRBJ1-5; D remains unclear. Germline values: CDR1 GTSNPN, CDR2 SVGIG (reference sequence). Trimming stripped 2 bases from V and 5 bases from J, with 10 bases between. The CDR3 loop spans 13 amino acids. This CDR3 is CAWSPDRDQPQHF. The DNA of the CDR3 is TGTGCCTGGAGTCCGGACCGCGATCAGCCCCAGCATTTT.

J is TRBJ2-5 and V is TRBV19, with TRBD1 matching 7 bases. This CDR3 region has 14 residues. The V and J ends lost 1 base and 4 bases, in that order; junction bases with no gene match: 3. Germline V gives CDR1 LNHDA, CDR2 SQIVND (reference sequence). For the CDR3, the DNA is TGTGCCAGTAGTATAGGCCCAGGGGGAGAGACCCAGTACTTC. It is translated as CASSIGPGGETQYF.

The CDR3 nucleotides are TGTGCCAGCAGCTTGGCTCCGACAGGGGTTAATGAGCAGTTCTTC. Its protein product is CASSLAPTGVNEQFF. This chain links TRBV5-5 with TRBJ2-1, with 8 bases identical to TRBD1. The CDR3 is 15 amino acids. V dropped 0 bases and J dropped 7; count of bases not matched to a gene: 6. CDR1 is SGHKS, CDR2 YYEKEE, per germline (reference sequence). The variable domain in full, completed from reference TRBV5-5 and TRBJ2-1, reads DAGVTQSPTHLIKTRGQQVTLRCSPISGHKSVSWYQQVLGQGPQFIFQYYEKEERGRGNFPDRFSARQFPNYSSELNVNALLLGDSALYLCASSLAPTGVNEQFFGPGTRLTVL.

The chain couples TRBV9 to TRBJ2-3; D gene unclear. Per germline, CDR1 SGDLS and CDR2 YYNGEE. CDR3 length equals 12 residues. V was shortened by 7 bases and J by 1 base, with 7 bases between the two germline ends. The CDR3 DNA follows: TGTGCCAGCGGACGGGGCACAGATACGCAGTATTTT. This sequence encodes CASGRGTDTQYF. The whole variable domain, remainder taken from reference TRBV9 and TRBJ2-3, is DSGVTQTPKHLITATGQRVTLRCSPRSGDLSVYWYQQSLDQGLQFLIQYYNGEERAKGNILERFSAQQFPDLHSELNLSSLELGDSALYFCASGRGTDTQYFGPGTRLTVL.

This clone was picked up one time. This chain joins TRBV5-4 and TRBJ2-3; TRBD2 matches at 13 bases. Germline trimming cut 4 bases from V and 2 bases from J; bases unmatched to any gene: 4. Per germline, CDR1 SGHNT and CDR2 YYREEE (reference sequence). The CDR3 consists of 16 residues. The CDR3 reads CASSPGTSGATDTQYF. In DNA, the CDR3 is TGTGCCAGCAGCCCCGGGACTAGCGGGGCCACAGATACGCAGTATTTT.

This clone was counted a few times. CDR3 nucleotide sequence: TGCAGCGCAGACTACTCCCTCCGCCAAGAGACCCAGTACTTC. This encodes CSADYSLRQETQYF. The V and J genes are TRBV29-1 and TRBJ2-5; D might be TRBD2 (5 bases). Deletions cut 7 bases from V and 1 base from J, with 16 bases between. The CDR3 consists of 14 residues. Germline V gives CDR1 SQVTM, CDR2 ANQGSEA.

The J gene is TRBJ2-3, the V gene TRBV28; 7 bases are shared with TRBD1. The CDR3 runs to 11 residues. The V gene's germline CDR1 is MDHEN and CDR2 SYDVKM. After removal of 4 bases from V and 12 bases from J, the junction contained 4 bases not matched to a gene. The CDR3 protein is CASSSRDRQYF. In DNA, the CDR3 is TGTGCCAGCAGTTCCCGGGACAGACAGTATTTT.

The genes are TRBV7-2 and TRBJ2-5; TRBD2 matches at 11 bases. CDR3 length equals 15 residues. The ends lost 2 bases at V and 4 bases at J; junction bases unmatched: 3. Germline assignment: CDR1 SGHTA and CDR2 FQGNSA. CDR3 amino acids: CASSLLAGGLETQYF. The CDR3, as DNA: TGTGCCAGCAGCTTACTAGCGGGAGGTCTAGAGACCCAGTACTTC.

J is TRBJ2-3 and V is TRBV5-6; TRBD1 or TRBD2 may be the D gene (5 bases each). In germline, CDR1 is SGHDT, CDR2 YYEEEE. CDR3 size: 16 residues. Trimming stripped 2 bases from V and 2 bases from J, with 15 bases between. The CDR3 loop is CASSLRGQGATDTQYF. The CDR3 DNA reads TGTGCCAGCAGCTTACGGGGCCAAGGGGCCACAGATACGCAGTATTTT.

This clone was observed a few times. The CDR3 DNA reads as TGTGCCAGCAGTTTCCGGCGGGATGGGGCCCAGTACTTC. Protein product: CASSFRRDGAQYF. The V gene is TRBV27, the J gene TRBJ2-5; a possible D gene is TRBD2 (6 bases). V was pared by 3 bases and J by 9 bases, with 14 bases between. The germline gives CDR1 MNHEY, CDR2 SMNVEV (reference sequence). This CDR3 comprises 13 residues.

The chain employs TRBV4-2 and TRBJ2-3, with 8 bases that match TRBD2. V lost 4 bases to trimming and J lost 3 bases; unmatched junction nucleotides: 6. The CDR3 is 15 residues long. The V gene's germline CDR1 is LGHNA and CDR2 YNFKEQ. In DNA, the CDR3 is TGTGCCAGCAGCCTGTTAGCGGGATCAACAGATACGCAGTATTTT. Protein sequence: CASSLLAGSTDTQYF.

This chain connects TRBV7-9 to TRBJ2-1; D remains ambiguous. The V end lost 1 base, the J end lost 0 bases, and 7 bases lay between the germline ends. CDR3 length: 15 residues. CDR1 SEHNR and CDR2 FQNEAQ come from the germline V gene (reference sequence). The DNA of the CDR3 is TGTGCCAGCAGCTTAGAGGCGAGCTCCTACAATGAGCAGTTCTTC. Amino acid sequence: CASSLEASSYNEQFF.

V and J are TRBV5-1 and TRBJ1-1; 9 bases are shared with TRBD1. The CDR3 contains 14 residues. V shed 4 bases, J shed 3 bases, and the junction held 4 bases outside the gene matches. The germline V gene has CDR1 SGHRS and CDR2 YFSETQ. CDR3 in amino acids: CASSIRTGDTEAFF. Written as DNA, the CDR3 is TGCGCCAGCAGCATCCGGACAGGGGACACTGAAGCTTTCTTT.